Described below is a single TCR beta chain sequence and its context. Its antigen is still unknown. Both 60 Vbeta primers and 13 Jbeta primers went into the PCR. Sequencing used immunoSEQ multiplex PCR; TCRdb keeps in-frame clones, though not all of them. This table holds 95,000 to 100,000 clones, roughly three quarters found once. The data were taken from a study of cytomegalovirus exposure and HLA in healthy donors. V lost 0 bases to trimming and J lost 4 bases; unmatched junction nucleotides: 6. This CDR3 has 15 residues. Looked up from germline, CDR1 is SGHRS and CDR2 is YFSETQ. Whole-study results and caveats: CMV antigen specificity was confirmed in vitro for a few CMV-associated chains. A classifier reportedly called cytomegalovirus status with high sensitivity and specificity. Later analysis suggested links between common viral pathogens and several top significant clusters. The authors later found HLA-associated TCR beta chains more clonally expanded than equally common others.

Sequenced material: PBMCs. The chain links TRBV5-1 to TRBJ1-1; the match to TRBD1 covers 7 bases. The receptor was derived from a middle-aged man in good health and CMV-seronegative. Here the CDR3 reads CASSLAPTGSTEAFF. In nucleotides, the CDR3 is TGCGCCAGCAGCTTGGCCCCGACAGGGAGCACTGAAGCTTTCTTT.